These 6 T cell receptor beta chains were all obtained from the same sample, sequenced in a study of preoperative IRX-2 immunotherapy in early breast cancer. Treatment reported: preoperative locoregional IRX-2 cytokine immunotherapy. Here immunoSEQ multiplex PCR was the method, and the copy in TCRdb shows in-frame clones only, minus some. The sample consists of fewer than 25,000 clones, 85% to 90% of them appearing once. The material sequenced was tumor tissue, taken after IRX-2 immunotherapy. Receptors originate from a human donor with breast cancer.

This chain connects TRBV5-6 to TRBJ1-3, with a tentative D call TRBD1 (5 bases). The CDR3 runs to 16 residues. The V and J ends lost 4 bases and 2 bases respectively, with 16 bases between them. CDR1 and CDR2 (germline): SGHDT, YYEEEE. The CDR3 is CASSPRDRRPGNTIYF. In DNA form, the CDR3 reads TGTGCCAGCAGCCCCAGGGACCGCAGACCTGGAAACACCATATATTTT.

The V and J genes are TRBV14 and TRBJ2-3, with D possibly matching TRBD1 (6 bases). There are 15 residues in the CDR3. V was clipped by 5 bases and J by 3 bases, with 15 bases between them. The germline gives CDR1 SGHDN, CDR2 FVKESK. CDR3 nucleotide sequence: TGTGCCAGCAGCTCCCAACAGGGAAGAACAGATACGCAGTATTTT. Its protein is CASSSQQGRTDTQYF.

The rearrangement links TRBV18 to TRBJ2-7, with 7 bases that match TRBD1. After removal of 1 base from V and 4 bases from J, the junction contained 16 bases not matched to a gene. CDR3 size: 18 residues. CDR1 is KGHSH, CDR2 LQKENI, per germline. Here the CDR3 DNA reads TGTGCCAGCTCACCACTGATTCCCCAGACAGGGAACGCATACGAGCAGTACTTC. It is translated as CASSPLIPQTGNAYEQYF.

The rearrangement joins TRBV27 to TRBJ2-1; TRBD2 agrees at 12 bases. Losses at the gene ends were 5 bases for V and 4 bases for J; bases not matched to a gene: 6. The CDR3 runs 16 residues. Germline CDR1 MNHEY, CDR2 SMNVEV (reference sequence). CDR3 amino acids: CASSPLAGGNYNEQFF. CDR3 nucleotide sequence: TGTGCCAGCAGTCCACTAGCGGGGGGCAATTACAATGAGCAGTTCTTC.

The gene calls are TRBV19 and TRBJ1-1; D might be TRBD1 (6 bases). The CDR3 totals 14 residues. In germline, CDR1 is LNHDA, CDR2 SQIVND (reference sequence). V was pared by 5 bases and J by 6 bases, with 16 bases between. The CDR3 reads CASSLTQQGPEAFF. The CDR3 DNA reads as TGTGCCAGTAGTCTGACCCAACAGGGCCCTGAAGCTTTCTTT.

The CDR3 region is CASRRDFNQPQHF. In nucleotides, the CDR3 is TGTGCCAGCAGAAGGGACTTCAATCAGCCCCAGCATTTT. The rearrangement uses TRBV6-1 and TRBJ1-5; D is possibly TRBD1 (5 bases). V was trimmed by 6 bases and J by 3 bases, leaving 9 bases between them. Germline loops: CDR1 MNHNS, CDR2 SASEGT. CDR3 length: 13 residues.